Sequencing of this T cell receptor beta chain was carried out in a study of blood T cell repertoires in COVID-19. For the study at large: PBMCs, B-cell-depleted T cells, or T cells provided the cDNA or gDNA that made up the material.

Per the original methods: The assay estimated nucleated cells by amplifying reference gene primers. Assay: immunoSEQ multiplex PCR; the TCRdb copy retains only in-frame clones and omits some. V, J and clone size are taken as reported in that table, and D and trimming were inferred from the DNA itself. The sample has around 100,000 clones; 85% are singletons. The CDR3 consists of 13 residues. Germline CDR1 is KGHDR and CDR2 is SFDVKD. The V gene lost 7 bases and the J gene lost 2 bases, with 8 bases spanning the gap. The source is a man aged 50 to 59 with active or convalescent COVID-19. Sequenced material: peripheral blood. The V and J genes are TRBV24-1 and TRBJ2-1; tentatively, D is TRBD2 (5 bases). CDR3 region: CATSELAYNEQFF. The CDR3 nucleotides read TGTGCCACCAGCGAACTAGCCTACAATGAGCAGTTCTTC.